This T cell receptor (beta chain) derives from a study of blood T cells in healthy people across ages. The germline gives CDR1 SQVTM, CDR2 ANQGSEA. Trimming left V 2 bases short and J 1 base short, with 7 bases between. CDR3 length: 13 residues. This clonotype was seen many times. Alongside a J-beta primer mix, a sample-barcoded 5' primer served in a second PCR lasting about 7 to 11 cycles. TCRdb re-called the 5' RACE reads with MiXCR, one entry per CDR3 protein. Of 1.5 million to 1.9 million distinct CDR3 sequences detected, roughly 43% appear once; the ten largest clones hold more than 4%. The sequenced sample consisted of blood. The clonotype was recovered from a woman aged 18 to 35 in good health. This chain joins TRBV29-1 and TRBJ2-3, with D unresolved. CDR3 in amino acids: CSVERQRTDTQYF. The CDR3 region has the DNA TGCAGCGTTGAACGCCAACGCACAGATACGCAGTATTTT.